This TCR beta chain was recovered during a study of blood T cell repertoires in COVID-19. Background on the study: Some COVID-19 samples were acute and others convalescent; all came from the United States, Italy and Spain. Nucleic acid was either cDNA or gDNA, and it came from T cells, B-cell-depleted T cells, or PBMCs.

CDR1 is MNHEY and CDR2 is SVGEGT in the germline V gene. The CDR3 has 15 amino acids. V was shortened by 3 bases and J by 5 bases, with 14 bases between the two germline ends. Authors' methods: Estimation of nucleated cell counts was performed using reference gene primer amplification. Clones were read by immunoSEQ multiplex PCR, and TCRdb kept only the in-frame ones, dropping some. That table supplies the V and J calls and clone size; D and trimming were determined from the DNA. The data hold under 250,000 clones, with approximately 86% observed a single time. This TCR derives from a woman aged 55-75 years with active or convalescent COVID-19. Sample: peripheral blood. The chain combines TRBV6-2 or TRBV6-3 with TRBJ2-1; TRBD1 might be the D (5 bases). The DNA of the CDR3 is TGTGCCAGCAGTTATCCCAAGGGGCGCCACAATGAGCAGTTCTTC. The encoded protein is CASSYPKGRHNEQFF.